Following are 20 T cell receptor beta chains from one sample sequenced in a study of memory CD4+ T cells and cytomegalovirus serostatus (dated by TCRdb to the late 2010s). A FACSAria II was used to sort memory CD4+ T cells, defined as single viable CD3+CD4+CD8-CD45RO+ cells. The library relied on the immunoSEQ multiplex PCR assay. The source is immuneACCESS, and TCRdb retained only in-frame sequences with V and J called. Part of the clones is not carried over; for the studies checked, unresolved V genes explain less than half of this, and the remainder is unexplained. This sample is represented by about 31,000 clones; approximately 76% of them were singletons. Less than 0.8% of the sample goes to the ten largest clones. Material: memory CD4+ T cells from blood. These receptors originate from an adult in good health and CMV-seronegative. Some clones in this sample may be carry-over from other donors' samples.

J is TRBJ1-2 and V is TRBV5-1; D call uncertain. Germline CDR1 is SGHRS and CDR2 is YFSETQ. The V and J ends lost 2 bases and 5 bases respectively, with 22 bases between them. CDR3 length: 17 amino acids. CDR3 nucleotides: TGCGCCAGCAGCTTAGGAGACCGGGTCTCTGACGGGTATGGCTACACCTTC. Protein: CASSLGDRVSDGYGYTF.

The CDR3 spells CASSPWDSESSGNTIYF. CDR3 sequence (DNA): TGTGCCAGCAGTCCATGGGACAGCGAAAGCTCTGGAAACACCATATATTTT. The chain carries TRBV28 and TRBJ1-3; 7 bases align to TRBD1. The CDR3 extends over 17 amino acids. Trimming cost V 5 bases and J 0 bases; bases outside gene matches: 10. The germline CDR1 and CDR2 sequences are MDHEN and SYDVKM.

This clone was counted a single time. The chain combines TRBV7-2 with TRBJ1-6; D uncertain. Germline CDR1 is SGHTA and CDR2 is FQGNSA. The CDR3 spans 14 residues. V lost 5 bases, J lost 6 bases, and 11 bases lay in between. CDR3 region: CASSHRSGNSPLHF. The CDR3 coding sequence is TGTGCCAGCAGCCACCGATCTGGTAATTCACCCCTCCACTTT.

This chain's CDR3 is CARSLENCGGAGRGTQYF. CDR3 nucleotide sequence: TGTGCCAGAAGCTTGGAGAATTGCGGGGGGGCGGGTCGGGGTACGCAGTATTTT. The chain is built from TRBV5-3 and TRBJ2-3; TRBD2 matches at 9 bases. TRBV5-3 is marked as an open reading frame, function uncertain. There are 18 residues in the CDR3. V shed 0 bases, J shed 8 bases, and the junction held 16 bases outside the gene matches.

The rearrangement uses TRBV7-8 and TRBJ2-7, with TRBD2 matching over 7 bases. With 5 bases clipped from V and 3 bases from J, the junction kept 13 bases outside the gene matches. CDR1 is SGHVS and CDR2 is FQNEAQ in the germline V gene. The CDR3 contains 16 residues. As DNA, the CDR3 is TGTGCCAGCAGCCACCGCGGCGGGCTAGCGGACTACGAGCAGTACTTC. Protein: CASSHRGGLADYEQYF.

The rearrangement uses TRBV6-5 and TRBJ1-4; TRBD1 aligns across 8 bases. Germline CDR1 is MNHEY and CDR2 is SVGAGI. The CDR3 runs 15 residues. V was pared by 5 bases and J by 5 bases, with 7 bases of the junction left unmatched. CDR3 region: CASSITQGANEKLFF. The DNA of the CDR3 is TGTGCCAGCAGTATAACGCAGGGGGCGAATGAAAAACTGTTTTTT.

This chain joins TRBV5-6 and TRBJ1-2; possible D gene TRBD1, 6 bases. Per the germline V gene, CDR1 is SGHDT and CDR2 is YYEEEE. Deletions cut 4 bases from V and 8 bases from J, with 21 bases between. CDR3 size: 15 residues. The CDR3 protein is CASSPPRGGSQGYTF. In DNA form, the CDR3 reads TGTGCCAGCAGCCCCCCCAGGGGAGGGTCGCAGGGCTACACCTTC.

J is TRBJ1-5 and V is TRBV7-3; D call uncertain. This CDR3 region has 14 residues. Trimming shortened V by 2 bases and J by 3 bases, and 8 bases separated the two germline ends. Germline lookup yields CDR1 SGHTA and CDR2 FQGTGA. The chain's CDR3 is CASSLFDFNQPQHF. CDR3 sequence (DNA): TGTGCCAGCAGCTTATTTGACTTCAATCAGCCCCAGCATTTT.

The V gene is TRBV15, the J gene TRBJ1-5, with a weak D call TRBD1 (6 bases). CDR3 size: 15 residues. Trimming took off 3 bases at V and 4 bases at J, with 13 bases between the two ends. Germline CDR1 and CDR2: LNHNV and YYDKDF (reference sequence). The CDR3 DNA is TGTGCCACCAGCAGTCACGGGGGCACGAATCAGCCCCAGCATTTT. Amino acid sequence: CATSSHGGTNQPQHF.

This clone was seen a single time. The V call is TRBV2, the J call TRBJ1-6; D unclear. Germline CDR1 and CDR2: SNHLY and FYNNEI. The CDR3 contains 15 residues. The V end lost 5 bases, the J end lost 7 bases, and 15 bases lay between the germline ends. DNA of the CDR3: TGTGCCAGCAGTACAAACCGGGTCGAAAATTCACCCCTCCACTTT. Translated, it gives CASSTNRVENSPLHF.

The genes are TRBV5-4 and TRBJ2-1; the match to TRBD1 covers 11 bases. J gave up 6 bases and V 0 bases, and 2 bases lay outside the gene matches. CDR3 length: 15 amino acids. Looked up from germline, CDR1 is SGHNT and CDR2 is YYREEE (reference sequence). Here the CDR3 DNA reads TGTGCCAGCAGCTTGGGGACAGGGGGCACCAATGAGCAGTTCTTC. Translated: CASSLGTGGTNEQFF.

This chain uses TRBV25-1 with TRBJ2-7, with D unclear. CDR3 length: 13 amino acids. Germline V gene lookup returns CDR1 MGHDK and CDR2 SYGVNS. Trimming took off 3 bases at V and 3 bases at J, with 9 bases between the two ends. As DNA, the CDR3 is TGTGCCAGCAGTGATTCTACATTCTACGAGCAGTACTTC. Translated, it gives CASSDSTFYEQYF.

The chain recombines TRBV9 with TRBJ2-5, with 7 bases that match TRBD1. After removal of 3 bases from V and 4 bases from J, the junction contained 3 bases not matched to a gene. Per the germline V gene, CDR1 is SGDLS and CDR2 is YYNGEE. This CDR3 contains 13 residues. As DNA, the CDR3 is TGTGCCAGCAGCGAACACAGGGGAGAGACCCAGTACTTC. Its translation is CASSEHRGETQYF.

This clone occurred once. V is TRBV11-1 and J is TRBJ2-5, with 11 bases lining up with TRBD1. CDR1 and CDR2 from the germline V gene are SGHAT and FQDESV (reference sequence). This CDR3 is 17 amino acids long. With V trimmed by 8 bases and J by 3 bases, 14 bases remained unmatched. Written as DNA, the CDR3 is TGTGCCAGCTCGCCACCCCGGGACAGGGGGTGGGAAGAGACCCAGTACTTC. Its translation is CASSPPRDRGWEETQYF.

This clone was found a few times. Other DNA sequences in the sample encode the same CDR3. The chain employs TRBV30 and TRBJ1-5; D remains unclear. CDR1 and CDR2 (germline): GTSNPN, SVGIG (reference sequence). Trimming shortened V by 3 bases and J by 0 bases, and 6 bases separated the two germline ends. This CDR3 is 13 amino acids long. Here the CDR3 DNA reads TGTGCCTGGAGAAGGGATAGCAATCAGCCCCAGCATTTT. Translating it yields CAWRRDSNQPQHF.

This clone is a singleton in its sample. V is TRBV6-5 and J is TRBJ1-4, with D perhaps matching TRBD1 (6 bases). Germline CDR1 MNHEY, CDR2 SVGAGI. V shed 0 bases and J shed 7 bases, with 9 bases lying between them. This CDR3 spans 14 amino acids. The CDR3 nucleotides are TGTGCCAGCAGTTACTCGAGGGGGACTGAAAAACTGTTTTTT. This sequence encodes CASSYSRGTEKLFF.

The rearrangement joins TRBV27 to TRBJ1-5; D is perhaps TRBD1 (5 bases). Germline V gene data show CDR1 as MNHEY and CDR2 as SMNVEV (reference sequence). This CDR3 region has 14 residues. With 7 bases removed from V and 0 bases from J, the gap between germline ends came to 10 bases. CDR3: CASKGRASNQPQHF. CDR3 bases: TGTGCCAGCAAGGGGAGGGCTAGCAATCAGCCCCAGCATTTT.

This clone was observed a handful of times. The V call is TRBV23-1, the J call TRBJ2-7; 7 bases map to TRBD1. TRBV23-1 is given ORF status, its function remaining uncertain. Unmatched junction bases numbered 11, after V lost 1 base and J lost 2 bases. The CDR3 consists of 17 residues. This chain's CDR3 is CASSQCPPPGTAYEQYF. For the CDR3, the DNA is TGCGCCAGCAGTCAATGCCCTCCCCCCGGGACAGCCTACGAGCAGTACTTC.

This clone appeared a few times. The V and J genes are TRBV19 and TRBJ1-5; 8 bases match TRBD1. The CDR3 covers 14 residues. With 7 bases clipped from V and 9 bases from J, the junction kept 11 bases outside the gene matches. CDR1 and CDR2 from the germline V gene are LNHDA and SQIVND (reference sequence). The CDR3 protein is CASTPTGAEGPQHF. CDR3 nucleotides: TGTGCCAGTACCCCGACAGGGGCCGAGGGGCCCCAGCATTTT.

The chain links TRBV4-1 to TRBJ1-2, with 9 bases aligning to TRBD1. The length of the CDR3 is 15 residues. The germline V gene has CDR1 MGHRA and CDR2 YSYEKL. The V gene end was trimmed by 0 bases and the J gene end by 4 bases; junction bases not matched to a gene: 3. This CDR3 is CASSQETGGSYGYTF. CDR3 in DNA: TGCGCCAGCAGCCAAGAGACAGGGGGAAGCTATGGCTACACCTTC.